This T cell receptor (beta chain) was found in a study of blood T cells in healthy people across ages. For the study at large: With template switching, about one barcoded beta molecule was captured per two T cells. Broader study findings: Naive T cell percentage showed a strong correlation with the diversity of TCR beta.

The CDR3 is 15 amino acids. Losses at the gene ends were 6 bases for V and 5 bases for J; bases not matched to a gene: 7. Germline V gives CDR1 DFQATT, CDR2 SNEGSKA (reference sequence). A J-beta primer mix and a sample-barcoded 5' primer were used in a second PCR of about 7 to 12 cycles. TCRdb called the 5' RACE reads again in MiXCR, with one record for every CDR3 protein. The repertoire includes some 1.5 million distinct CDR3 sequences, over 25% of them detected once, and 7.7% sits in the top ten. In the case of this clonotype: Antigen unknown.

The sequence came from a woman under 40 in good health. V and J are TRBV20-1 and TRBJ2-1, with 13 bases that match TRBD2. The sample was blood. The CDR3 nucleotides are TGCAGTGCACCTATGACTAGCGGGGGGAACAATGAGCAGTTCTTC. Its protein product is CSAPMTSGGNNEQFF.